Below, 29 T cell receptor beta chains from the same sample are listed, as sequenced in a study of shared clonotypes between healthy human individuals. The naive CD8 population came from CD45RO-negative cells selected for CCR7, without terminally differentiated effector memory CD45RA+ cells. This table comes from immunoSEQ multiplex PCR, and its TCRdb copy is limited to in-frame clones, with some not included. The data contain roughly 2,000,000 clones, just under 95% of them seen just once; the ten biggest clones take up around 1.7%. The sample taken for sequencing was naive CD8+ T cells from PBMCs. All receptors come from a man younger than 35 in good health. Some clones in this sample may be carry-over from other donors' samples.

This chain connects TRBV7-9 to TRBJ2-3; TRBD2 might be the D (5 bases). The CDR3 runs to 14 residues. CDR1 SEHNR and CDR2 FQNEAQ come from the germline V gene (reference sequence). V lost 2 bases to trimming and J lost 11 bases, with 17 bases between them. In DNA, the CDR3 is TGTGCCAGCAGCTTACCACTAGTTCCTCACGAGCAGTATTTT. It yields the protein CASSLPLVPHEQYF.

The gene calls are TRBV6-1 and TRBJ2-2; possibly TRBD1 for D (5 bases). Germline-derived CDR1 and CDR2 are MNHNS and SASEGT. The V gene lost 2 bases and the J gene lost 3 bases, with 7 bases spanning the gap. CDR3 length: 14 amino acids. The CDR3 nucleotides read TGTGCCAGCAGTGAAAGCAGGGACACCGGGGAGCTGTTTTTT. Its protein product is CASSESRDTGELFF.

The V call is TRBV27, the J call TRBJ2-7; maybe TRBD1 (6 bases). Germline CDR1 and CDR2: MNHEY and SMNVEV (reference sequence). The V end lost 8 bases, the J end lost 3 bases, and 11 bases lay between the germline ends. The CDR3 sequence is 12 residues long. The CDR3 DNA is TGTGCCAGCCTAGGGGGAGTCTACGAGCAGTACTTC. It yields the protein CASLGGVYEQYF.

This CDR3 reads CASSSTLNTEAFF. DNA for the CDR3: TGTGCCAGTAGTTCAACACTAAACACTGAAGCTTTCTTT. The rearrangement links TRBV19 to TRBJ1-1, with unresolved D. The CDR3 spans 13 residues. CDR1 and CDR2 from the germline V gene are LNHDA and SQIVND (reference sequence). V was trimmed by 5 bases and J by 2 bases, leaving 9 bases between them. The complete variable domain, with remaining parts taken from reference TRBV19 and TRBJ1-1, reads DGGITQSPKYLFRKEGQNVTLSCEQNLNHDAMYWYRQDPGQGLRLIYYSQIVNDFQKGDIAEGYSVSREKKESFPLTVTSAQKNPTAFYLCASSSTLNTEAFFGQGTRLTVV.

This clone was counted a few times. The rearrangement joins TRBV27 to TRBJ2-7; 7 bases map to TRBD1. Germline V CDR1 and CDR2: MNHEY, SMNVEV (reference sequence). The J segment lost 3 bases and the V segment lost 5 bases, leaving 7 bases of the junction unmatched. The CDR3 spans 14 residues. This CDR3 is CASSPERDSYEQYF. CDR3 nucleotide sequence: TGTGCCAGCAGTCCCGAGAGGGACAGCTACGAGCAGTACTTC.

V is TRBV27 and J is TRBJ2-7; 7 positions match TRBD1. The V and J ends lost 2 bases and 4 bases, in that order; junction bases with no gene match: 8. This CDR3 is built from 15 residues. Germline CDR1 reads MNHEY; CDR2 reads SMNVEV (reference sequence). Written as DNA, the CDR3 is TGTGCCAGCAGTTTAAAGGGACAGTTTCTGTACGAGCAGTACTTC. Encoded protein: CASSLKGQFLYEQYF.

The rearrangement links TRBV5-1 to TRBJ2-1, with 8 bases fitting TRBD2. CDR1 SGHRS and CDR2 YFSETQ come from the germline V gene. The CDR3 loop spans 17 amino acids. J lost 1 base, V lost 3 bases, and 9 bases had no gene match. CDR3 DNA sequence: TGCGCCAGCAGCTCCTCCACTTTAGCGGGATCCTACAATGAGCAGTTCTTC. It yields the protein CASSSSTLAGSYNEQFF.

The sample holds a few counts of this clone. This sequence joins TRBV28 and TRBJ1-1, with D unclear. This CDR3 comprises 14 residues. Germline CDR1 MDHEN, CDR2 SYDVKM. V shed 6 bases and J shed 1 base, with 12 bases lying between them. The CDR3, as DNA: TGTGCCAGCAGCCCAGGCTTTTGGAACACTGAAGCTTTCTTT. This gives the protein CASSPGFWNTEAFF.

V is TRBV6-5 and J is TRBJ1-1, with D uncertain. Germline CDR1 reads MNHEY; CDR2 reads SVGAGI. The CDR3 extends over 15 amino acids. Trimming pared 2 bases from V and 0 bases from J, leaving 10 bases between. The CDR3 region is CASSYGPDMNTEAFF. CDR3 in DNA: TGTGCCAGCAGTTACGGGCCAGACATGAACACTGAAGCTTTCTTT.

The V call is TRBV2, the J call TRBJ1-4; D is unresolved. The V end lost 7 bases, the J end lost 0 bases, and 12 bases lay between the germline ends. The CDR3 extends over 15 amino acids. Germline-derived CDR1 and CDR2 are SNHLY and FYNNEI. CDR3 protein: CASKETVATNEKLFF. The CDR3, as DNA: TGTGCCAGCAAGGAAACAGTCGCAACTAATGAAAAACTGTTTTTT.

The V gene is TRBV10-2, the J gene TRBJ1-2; 7 nucleotides align to TRBD1. Losses at the gene ends were 1 base for V and 7 bases for J; bases not matched to a gene: 12. Germline V lookup: CDR1 WSHSY, CDR2 SAAADI. The CDR3 extends over 16 amino acids. CDR3 sequence reads: CASSEFWFQGDTGYTF. DNA for the CDR3: TGCGCCAGCAGTGAGTTCTGGTTCCAGGGGGACACTGGCTACACCTTC.

The chain is built from TRBV9 and TRBJ1-2, with D possibly matching TRBD1 (5 bases). CDR1 is SGDLS and CDR2 is YYNGEE in the germline V gene. The CDR3 has 17 residues. V lost 5 bases to trimming and J lost 5 bases, with 25 bases between them. The CDR3: CASRRSNEAHPGYGYTF. The DNA of the CDR3 is TGTGCCAGCAGACGAAGCAATGAGGCCCACCCAGGGTATGGCTACACCTTC.

This chain connects TRBV6-1 to TRBJ2-7; unclear D gene. The CDR3 loop spans 14 amino acids. Germline-derived CDR1 and CDR2 are MNHNS and SASEGT. The V gene lost 10 bases and the J gene lost 2 bases, with 18 bases spanning the gap. The CDR3 nucleotides read TGTGCCACCATCACTACTTTTCTGGCCTACGAGCAGTACTTC. The encoded protein is CATITTFLAYEQYF.

V usage is TRBV11-1 and J usage is TRBJ1-1; TRBD1 agrees at 10 bases. After removal of 3 bases from V and 1 base from J, the junction contained 2 bases not matched to a gene. The germline V gene encodes CDR1 SGHAT and CDR2 FQDESV (reference sequence). There are 15 residues in the CDR3. CDR3: CASSFWTGGNTEAFF. The CDR3 DNA follows: TGTGCCAGCAGCTTCTGGACAGGGGGGAACACTGAAGCTTTCTTT.

The V gene is TRBV6-5, the J gene TRBJ2-3, with unresolved D. There are 12 residues in the CDR3. Trimming stripped 0 bases from V and 4 bases from J, with 2 bases between. Germline lookup yields CDR1 MNHEY and CDR2 SVGAGI. The DNA for the CDR3 is TGTGCCAGCAGTTACTCCCCAGATACGCAGTATTTT. Its protein is CASSYSPDTQYF.

This chain uses TRBV28 with TRBJ2-1; the D is unclear. In germline, CDR1 is MDHEN, CDR2 SYDVKM. Trimming left V 2 bases short and J 5 bases short, with 7 bases between. CDR3 length: 13 amino acids. CDR3 in amino acids: CASSLGQDNEQFF. DNA of the CDR3: TGTGCCAGCAGTTTAGGGCAGGACAATGAGCAGTTCTTC.

The chain couples TRBV28 to TRBJ2-7, with a possible D match to TRBD1 (6 bases). Germline V lookup: CDR1 MDHEN, CDR2 SYDVKM. The CDR3 contains 14 residues. V gave up 6 bases and J gave up 7 bases, with 19 bases separating them. CDR3 in DNA: TGTGCCAGCAGCCCCGCAGGGGCCGGGTGGGAGCAGTACTTC. Translation: CASSPAGAGWEQYF.

The chain carries TRBV7-9 and TRBJ2-1; 7 bases align to TRBD2. The CDR3 spans 15 residues. Germline CDR1 is SEHNR and CDR2 is FQNEAQ (reference sequence). The ends lost 1 base at V and 10 bases at J; junction bases unmatched: 10. CDR3 protein: CASSLDWAGVEEQFF. Written as DNA, the CDR3 is TGTGCCAGCAGCTTAGACTGGGCGGGAGTGGAGGAGCAGTTCTTC.

The gene calls are TRBV19 and TRBJ2-5, with 11 bases identical to TRBD2. Trimming removed 3 bases from V and 4 bases from J; junction bases left unmatched: 7. Germline CDR1 LNHDA, CDR2 SQIVND (reference sequence). The CDR3 is 16 amino acids. The CDR3 here is CASSIVLAGGPETQYF. In DNA, the CDR3 is TGTGCCAGTAGTATTGTGTTAGCGGGAGGGCCAGAGACCCAGTACTTC.

The chain carries TRBV10-1 and TRBJ2-7; 9 bases are a match to TRBD2. CDR1 is WNHNN and CDR2 is SYGVQD in the germline V gene (reference sequence). V gave up 4 bases and J gave up 7 bases; unmatched junction bases: 8. The CDR3 runs to 14 residues. The CDR3: CASSGLAGRWEQYF. In nucleotides, the CDR3 is TGCGCCAGCAGTGGCCTAGCGGGGAGGTGGGAGCAGTACTTC.

V usage is TRBV11-2 and J usage is TRBJ2-2; TRBD1 aligns across 7 bases. The germline CDR1 and CDR2 sequences are SGHAT and FQNNGV. J lost 4 bases, V lost 5 bases, and 7 bases had no gene match. This CDR3 has 15 residues. Written as DNA, the CDR3 is TGTGCCAGCAGCCAGGACAGGCTTACCACCGGGGAGCTGTTTTTT. Translated, it gives CASSQDRLTTGELFF.

The count of this clone is one. This chain joins TRBV27 and TRBJ2-7; 9 nucleotides align to TRBD1. V lost 7 bases and J lost 1; bases outside the gene matches: 8. Germline values: CDR1 MNHEY, CDR2 SMNVEV (reference sequence). The CDR3 consists of 15 residues. CDR3 DNA sequence: TGTGCCAGCAAGGACAGGGGCCTCAGTTCCTACGAGCAGTACTTC. This sequence encodes CASKDRGLSSYEQYF.

V is TRBV29-1 and J is TRBJ1-2, with a tentative D call TRBD1 (5 bases). The CDR3 extends over 12 amino acids. V lost 6 bases to trimming and J lost 3 bases, with 11 bases between them. Germline V lookup: CDR1 SQVTM, CDR2 ANQGSEA. The CDR3 DNA sequence: TGCAGCGTCCTCGACAGCGACTATGGCTACACCTTC. Translating gives CSVLDSDYGYTF.

This chain joins TRBV5-5 and TRBJ1-1; D not resolved. The germline CDR1 and CDR2 sequences are SGHKS and YYEKEE (reference sequence). This CDR3 has 15 amino acids. The germline V and J ends were trimmed by 2 bases and 1 base, with 12 bases remaining between them. The CDR3 here is CASSLVGPRNTEAFF. The CDR3 bases are TGTGCCAGCAGCTTAGTAGGGCCGCGGAACACTGAAGCTTTCTTT.

The V call is TRBV27, the J call TRBJ2-3, with 10 bases matching TRBD2. The germline CDR1 and CDR2 sequences are MNHEY and SMNVEV (reference sequence). V lost 5 bases and J lost 6; bases outside the gene matches: 11. CDR3 length: 16 residues. CDR3 residues: CASSPTLAGVWDTQYF. The CDR3 bases are TGTGCCAGCAGTCCCACCCTAGCGGGAGTATGGGATACGCAGTATTTT.

The chain links TRBV28 to TRBJ2-5, with D possibly TRBD2 on 7 matching bases. V lost 6 bases to trimming and J lost 9 bases, with 20 bases between them. CDR1 MDHEN and CDR2 SYDVKM come from the germline V gene. This CDR3 spans 14 amino acids. In DNA, the CDR3 is TGTGCCAGCAGATCGTCCGGGACTACAGGGCCCCAGTACTTC. Translation: CASRSSGTTGPQYF.

The chain joins TRBV7-6 to TRBJ2-1, with TRBD2 matching over 8 bases. Germline V gene sequence: CDR1 SGHVS, CDR2 FNYEAQ. With V trimmed by 5 bases and J by 4 bases, 7 bases remained unmatched. This CDR3 spans 15 amino acids. CDR3 loop: CASSLREGEYNEQFF. The CDR3 coding sequence is TGTGCCAGCAGCCTTCGGGAGGGGGAGTACAATGAGCAGTTCTTC.

The chain employs TRBV4-1 and TRBJ2-2; TRBD2 matches 11 bases. This CDR3 comprises 19 residues. Trimming removed 3 bases from V and 2 bases from J; junction bases left unmatched: 11. Germline V lookup: CDR1 MGHRA, CDR2 YSYEKL. DNA of the CDR3: TGCGCCAGCAGCCACACCCCCCTCACTAGCGGGGGTAACACCGGGGAGCTGTTTTTT. Its translation is CASSHTPLTSGGNTGELFF.

The chain links TRBV9 to TRBJ2-7; D possibly uses TRBD1 or TRBD2 (5 bases each). The CDR3 runs 17 residues. V lost 4 bases to trimming and J lost 4 bases, with 24 bases between them. The V gene's germline CDR1 is SGDLS and CDR2 YYNGEE. The CDR3 protein is CASSPTWGRDLGYEQYF. The CDR3 DNA reads as TGTGCCAGCAGCCCGACGTGGGGAAGGGACCTCGGGTACGAGCAGTACTTC. The full variable domain, its missing parts supplied by reference TRBV9 and TRBJ2-7, is DSGVTQTPKHLITATGQRVTLRCSPRSGDLSVYWYQQSLDQGLQFLIQYYNGEERAKGNILERFSAQQFPDLHSELNLSSLELGDSALYFCASSPTWGRDLGYEQYFGPGTRLTVT.